These 21 T cell receptor beta chains came from one sample sequenced in a study of CD8+CD57+ T cells in acquired aplastic anemia. Profiles of TCR beta VDJ and CDR3 were generated from a genomic DNA template. TCRdb re-analysed the reads in MiXCR, keeping a single row per CDR3 protein. The sample has 90,000 to 120,000 distinct CDR3 sequences, roughly 51% seen once. Sequenced: sorted CD4+, CD8+, or CD8+CD57+ T cells (not recorded which) from PBMCs. These receptors were taken from a human donor in good health, serving as a control.

CDR3 sequence: CASSPLRDRGYYEQYF. The CDR3, as DNA: TGTGCCAGCAGCCCCTTACGGGACAGAGGTTACTACGAGCAGTACTTC. The J gene is TRBJ2-7, the V gene TRBV11-2, with 7 nucleotides matching TRBD1. The CDR3 runs to 16 residues. Germline V gene lookup returns CDR1 SGHAT and CDR2 FQNNGV. The J segment lost 3 bases and the V segment lost 5 bases, leaving 13 bases of the junction unmatched.

V and J are TRBV2 and TRBJ2-7; 8 nucleotides agree with TRBD1. Trimming at V came to 6 bases and at J to 2 bases, leaving 6 bases not matched to a gene. Germline V gene data show CDR1 as SNHLY and CDR2 as FYNNEI. CDR3 size: 14 residues. The CDR3 reads CASRPGQGTYEQYV. The CDR3 region has the DNA TGTGCCAGCAGACCAGGACAGGGTACCTACGAGCAGTACGTC.

At least ten counts were recorded for this clonotype. The gene calls are TRBV6-5 and TRBJ1-1, with a weak D call TRBD1 (5 bases). V dropped 4 bases and J dropped 0 bases, with 9 bases sitting between them. Germline-derived CDR1 and CDR2 are MNHEY and SVGAGI. The CDR3 is 14 residues long. The CDR3 nucleotides are TGTGCCAGCAGTTTCGGGACGGTGAACACTGAAGCTTTCTTT. Encoded protein: CASSFGTVNTEAFF.

Details on this clonotype: A much more abundant neighbour one base away suggests this may be a read error. J is TRBJ2-1 and V is TRBV9; D is perhaps TRBD1 or TRBD2 (6 bases each). This CDR3 contains 15 residues. CDR1 is SGDLS, CDR2 YYNGEE, per germline. With 6 bases removed from V and 2 bases from J, the gap between germline ends came to 15 bases. CDR3 protein: CASNLAGGPYNEQFF. CDR3 nucleotide sequence: TGTGCCAGCAACCTAGCCGGGGGCCCCTACAATGAGCAGTTCTTC.

This clonotype appeared a few times. The chain recombines TRBV20-1 with TRBJ1-1; 7 bases match TRBD1. The CDR3 has 16 amino acids. J gave up 0 bases and V 2 bases, and 9 bases lay outside the gene matches. Germline-derived CDR1 and CDR2 are DFQATT and SNEGSKA (reference sequence). The CDR3 region is CSARSDRAWMNTEAFF. The CDR3 DNA is TGCAGTGCTAGATCAGACAGGGCGTGGATGAACACTGAAGCTTTCTTT.

With respect to this clonotype: This sequence may be a read error, since a much larger clone differs from it by one base. This chain joins TRBV24-1 and TRBJ1-5; D is unclear. The germline V gene has CDR1 KGHDR and CDR2 SFDVKD. Trimming took 11 bases from V and 0 from J, leaving 25 bases between them. The CDR3 totals 18 residues. The CDR3 sequence: CASSIGAPLSNSNQPQHF. The CDR3 DNA reads as TGTGCCAGTAGTATCGGAGCACCGCTTTCCAATAGCAATCAGCCCCAGCATTTT.

This clonotype was seen many times. The chain is built from TRBV6-1 and TRBJ2-5, with a possible D match to TRBD1 (6 bases). Trimming removed 6 bases at V and 1 base at J, with 24 bases between. The germline V gene encodes CDR1 MNHNS and CDR2 SASEGT. The CDR3 covers 18 residues. CDR3 bases: TGTGCCAGCAGACTCCGAGGCAGGGGCGTGATTCCCCAAGAGACCCAGTACTTC. Its protein is CASRLRGRGVIPQETQYF.

The chain joins TRBV7-3 to TRBJ2-3, with 9 bases aligning to TRBD2. The CDR3 sequence is 18 residues long. From germline, CDR1 is SGHTA and CDR2 FQGTGA. V dropped 0 bases and J dropped 2; count of bases not matched to a gene: 9. DNA for the CDR3: TGTGCCAGCAGCTTAACGTCAGGCGGGGGGGTAATCACAGATACGCAGTATTTT. It yields the protein CASSLTSGGGVITDTQYF.

The chain has TRBV9 and TRBJ2-5; tentatively, D is TRBD1 (6 bases). The CDR3 totals 15 residues. Between the trimmed V and J ends, which lost 2 bases and 2 bases, there was a span of 13 bases. CDR1 is SGDLS and CDR2 is YYNGEE in the germline V gene. CDR3 nucleotides: TGTGCCAGCAGCGTGGGGGCAGCAAGACAAGAGACCCAGTACTTC. This sequence encodes CASSVGAARQETQYF. The entire variable domain, with the rest obtained from reference TRBV9 and TRBJ2-5, is as follows: DSGVTQTPKHLITATGQRVTLRCSPRSGDLSVYWYQQSLDQGLQFLIQYYNGEERAKGNILERFSAQQFPDLHSELNLSSLELGDSALYFCASSVGAARQETQYFGPGTRLLVL.

The J gene is TRBJ1-1, the V gene TRBV25-1; 9 bases map to TRBD1. The CDR3 extends over 13 amino acids. Germline assignment: CDR1 MGHDK and CDR2 SYGVNS. V lost 6 bases, J lost 3 bases, and 2 bases stayed unmatched. The CDR3 DNA follows: TGTGCCAGCAGCTGGACAGGGGACACTGAAGCTTTCTTT. Translating gives CASSWTGDTEAFF.

This clonotype was counted a few times. The chain is built from TRBV4-3 and TRBJ2-3; 7 bases fit TRBD1. The germline CDR1 and CDR2 sequences are LGHNA and YSLEER. The V segment lost 0 bases and the J segment 2 bases; nucleotides outside the gene matches: 2. The length of the CDR3 is 15 residues. CDR3 nucleotides: TGCGCCAGCAGCCAAGAGGGACAGTACACAGATACGCAGTATTTT. This codes for CASSQEGQYTDTQYF.

The genes are TRBV7-6 and TRBJ2-7; TRBD2 might be the D (5 bases). The CDR3 length is 13 residues. V gave up 0 bases and J gave up 4 bases, with 7 bases separating them. Germline V lookup: CDR1 SGHVS, CDR2 FNYEAQ. The CDR3, as DNA: TGTGCCAGCAGCTTAGCCCGGGGTTACGAGCAGTACGTC. Encoded protein: CASSLARGYEQYV.

The chain couples TRBV7-9 to TRBJ1-1; the D gene is possibly TRBD1 (6 bases). V dropped 6 bases and J dropped 0 bases, with 11 bases sitting between them. The CDR3 has 14 residues. Germline V lookup: CDR1 SEHNR, CDR2 FQNEAQ (reference sequence). As DNA, the CDR3 is TGTGCCAGCAGACAGGGTTATATGAACACTGAAGCTTTCTTT. It is translated as CASRQGYMNTEAFF.

The rearrangement links TRBV24-1 to TRBJ1-5; no definite D call. Germline lookup yields CDR1 KGHDR and CDR2 SFDVKD. V was pared by 4 bases and J by 1 base, with 1 base between. The CDR3 covers 12 residues. CDR3 nucleotides: TGTGCCACCAGTGAAAGCAATCAGCCCCAGCATTTT. Protein: CATSESNQPQHF.

The chain recombines TRBV10-3 with TRBJ2-5; weak D call: TRBD1 (6 bases). The CDR3 runs to 15 residues. Trimming took 11 bases from V and 1 from J, leaving 20 bases between them. Germline-derived CDR1 and CDR2 are ENHRY and SYGVKD. The CDR3 here is CAVGAATGGQETQYF. The CDR3 region has the DNA TGTGCCGTCGGAGCGGCGACAGGAGGCCAAGAGACCCAGTACTTC.

The V gene is TRBV27, the J gene TRBJ1-4; no reliable D call. V lost 8 bases, J lost 3 bases, and 19 bases lay in between. The CDR3 is 16 amino acids. Germline CDR1 reads MNHEY; CDR2 reads SMNVEV (reference sequence). The CDR3: CASGRTPRSSNEKLFF. The CDR3 DNA sequence: TGTGCCAGCGGAAGGACCCCCAGGTCGTCTAATGAAAAACTGTTTTTT.

This clonotype was seen repeatedly, ten times or more. The chain recombines TRBV6-4 with TRBJ1-1; 8 positions match TRBD1. The CDR3 length is 15 residues. Germline trimming cut 4 bases from V and 1 base from J; bases unmatched to any gene: 5. CDR1 is MRHNA and CDR2 is SNTAGT in the germline V gene. Written as DNA, the CDR3 is TGTGCCAGCAGTGCCCAGGGGGCTAGGAACACTGAAGCTTTCTTT. Its protein product is CASSAQGARNTEAFF.

This clonotype appeared many times. The CDR3 DNA follows: TGTGCCACCAGCACCGGGGGGATAGTCGAGCAGTACTTC. This encodes CATSTGGIVEQYF. The V call is TRBV15, the J call TRBJ2-7, with TRBD2 identical over 7 bases. In germline, CDR1 is LNHNV, CDR2 YYDKDF (reference sequence). The CDR3 extends over 13 amino acids. V trimming: 4 bases; J trimming: 6 bases; junction bases outside the gene matches: 6.

The genes are TRBV7-2 and TRBJ2-5, with a possible D match to TRBD2 (5 bases). CDR1 and CDR2 from the germline V gene are SGHTA and FQGNSA. Trimming pared 2 bases from V and 7 bases from J, leaving 11 bases between. The CDR3 totals 13 residues. The CDR3 nucleotides are TGTGCCAGCAGCTTAAGGGTCGAGGGGACCCAGTACTTC. Its protein product is CASSLRVEGTQYF. The entire variable domain, with the rest obtained from reference TRBV7-2 and TRBJ2-5, is as follows: GAGVSQSPSNKVTEKGKDVELRCDPISGHTALYWYRQSLGQGLEFLIYFQGNSAPDKSGLPSDRFSAERTGGSVSTLTIQRTQQEDSAVYLCASSLRVEGTQYFGPGTRLLVL.

The chain has TRBV6-5 and TRBJ1-2; possible D gene TRBD1, 5 bases. CDR1 and CDR2 from the germline V gene are MNHEY and SVGAGI. The CDR3 has 15 residues. V lost 2 bases to trimming and J lost 6 bases, with 16 bases between them. The CDR3 loop reads CASSYLQGMIDGYTF. For the CDR3, the DNA is TGTGCCAGCAGTTACCTTCAGGGAATGATCGATGGCTACACCTTC.

The V and J genes are TRBV15 and TRBJ2-1; D is perhaps TRBD2 (6 bases). The length of the CDR3 is 15 residues. CDR1 is LNHNV, CDR2 YYDKDF, per germline (reference sequence). Trimming left V 0 bases short and J 10 bases short, with 16 bases between. Here the CDR3 reads CATSRDRVGGDEQFF. The CDR3 DNA is TGTGCCACCAGCAGAGATAGAGTGGGGGGAGACGAGCAGTTCTTC.